The 26 T cell receptor beta chains in this list originate from one sample, sequenced in a study of cytomegalovirus exposure and HLA in healthy donors. Both 60 Vbeta primers and 13 Jbeta primers went into the PCR. Sequencing used immunoSEQ multiplex PCR; TCRdb keeps in-frame clones, though not all of them. The table lists under 250,000 clones, more than 75% of them singletons, with 2.5% to 3% in the top ten. The sample was PBMCs. The source is a woman in her 40s in good health and CMV-seronegative.

The rearrangement links TRBV9 to TRBJ1-2; TRBD1 matches at 11 bases. After removal of 0 bases from V and 3 bases from J, the junction contained 4 bases not matched to a gene. Per the germline V gene, CDR1 is SGDLS and CDR2 is YYNGEE. The CDR3 has 16 residues. CDR3 region: CASSVAGQGADYGYTF. CDR3 DNA: TGTGCCAGCAGCGTAGCCGGACAGGGGGCCGACTATGGCTACACCTTC.

The CDR3 sequence: CATSRIGTSAGELFF. In nucleotides, the CDR3 is TGTGCCACCAGCAGGATCGGGACTAGCGCCGGGGAGCTGTTTTTT. J is TRBJ2-2 and V is TRBV15; 10 nucleotides line up with TRBD2. V dropped 3 bases and J dropped 6; count of bases not matched to a gene: 4. Germline loops: CDR1 LNHNV, CDR2 YYDKDF (reference sequence). CDR3 length: 15 amino acids.

The rearrangement uses TRBV6-4 and TRBJ2-1, with D tentatively TRBD1 (5 bases). Germline assignment: CDR1 MRHNA and CDR2 SNTAGT. Trimming removed 3 bases at V and 6 bases at J, with 18 bases between. This CDR3 comprises 16 residues. The CDR3 DNA is TGTGCCAGCAGTGAATTCGTGGTCTTTGGGGCCAATGAGCAGTTCTTC. This codes for CASSEFVVFGANEQFF.

In nucleotides, the CDR3 is TGTGCCGACACCCGGCTAGCGGGGAGACGCGAGCAGTACTTC. This translates into CADTRLAGRREQYF. The chain is built from TRBV21-1 and TRBJ2-7; TRBD2 is the table's D call, not checked against the DNA. TRBV21-1 is tagged as a pseudogene. The CDR3 length is 14 residues.

The chain has TRBV30 and TRBJ2-5; TRBD2 matches at 10 bases. Trimming at V came to 3 bases and at J to 5 bases, leaving 3 bases not matched to a gene. The CDR3 sequence is 13 residues long. CDR1 is GTSNPN and CDR2 is SVGIG in the germline V gene (reference sequence). Here the CDR3 reads CAWRSAGGETQYF. The CDR3 nucleotides read TGTGCCTGGAGGTCAGCGGGAGGGGAGACCCAGTACTTC.

The chain couples TRBV28 to TRBJ1-2; unclear D gene. Trimming took 6 bases from V and 7 from J, leaving 15 bases between them. Germline V lookup: CDR1 MDHEN, CDR2 SYDVKM. The CDR3 is made up of 13 amino acids. CDR3 region: CASSGGRGPGYTF. For the CDR3, the DNA is TGTGCCAGCAGCGGCGGGCGCGGCCCTGGCTACACCTTC.

This chain connects TRBV19 to TRBJ2-1; D uncertain. Germline loops: CDR1 LNHDA, CDR2 SQIVND (reference sequence). The CDR3 extends over 13 amino acids. The ends were cut back, 5 bases at V and 4 bases at J, with 9 bases in the middle. The CDR3 here is CASSAHSYNEQFF. In DNA, the CDR3 is TGTGCCAGTAGTGCCCACAGTTACAATGAGCAGTTCTTC.

CDR3 in amino acids: CASSLQGQSYEQYF. The CDR3 DNA is TGTGCCAGCAGTTTACAAGGACAGTCCTACGAGCAGTACTTC. This chain links TRBV27 with TRBJ2-7; D perhaps matches TRBD1 (6 bases). The CDR3 is 14 amino acids. Trimming removed 2 bases at V and 1 base at J, with 9 bases between. Germline CDR1 MNHEY, CDR2 SMNVEV (reference sequence).

The rearrangement uses TRBV6-5 and TRBJ1-1; 7 bases are shared with TRBD1. The V gene's germline CDR1 is MNHEY and CDR2 SVGAGI. This CDR3 comprises 12 residues. The V segment lost 10 bases and the J segment 6 bases; nucleotides outside the gene matches: 8. The DNA of the CDR3 is TGTGCCACCACCGCCAGGGGGTCTGAAGCTTTCTTT. This gives the protein CATTARGSEAFF.

This clone was observed a handful of times. This chain connects TRBV5-6 to TRBJ1-2; D call uncertain. The CDR3 totals 15 residues. The V gene lost 2 bases and the J gene lost 8 bases, with 19 bases spanning the gap. Germline CDR1 SGHDT, CDR2 YYEEEE. The CDR3 DNA reads TGTGCCAGCAGCTTTCGAGCTGTCCCCCTCTTCGGCTACACCTTC. This sequence encodes CASSFRAVPLFGYTF.

The chain combines TRBV6-5 with TRBJ1-2, with 7 bases that match TRBD1. The CDR3 totals 14 residues. The junction had 9 bases not matched to a gene; V was cut back by 5 bases and J by 6 bases. Germline V gene sequence: CDR1 MNHEY, CDR2 SVGAGI. CDR3 in amino acids: CASSTNRGLNGYTF. CDR3 DNA: TGTGCCAGCAGTACCAACAGGGGTTTGAATGGCTACACCTTC.

This clone was seen more than once but under ten times. The rearrangement joins TRBV9 to TRBJ2-3, with 7 bases lining up with TRBD1. Per germline, CDR1 SGDLS and CDR2 YYNGEE. This CDR3 is 15 amino acids long. V lost 0 bases, J lost 6 bases, and 7 bases stayed unmatched. The CDR3 loop is CASSVDTGARDTQYF. The CDR3 region has the DNA TGTGCCAGCAGCGTAGATACAGGGGCCCGGGATACGCAGTATTTT.

With respect to this clone: This specimen includes other DNA sequences encoding the same CDR3. This chain uses TRBV27 with TRBJ1-1; weak D call: TRBD1 (6 bases). The germline V gene has CDR1 MNHEY and CDR2 SMNVEV (reference sequence). The CDR3 runs to 13 residues. The ends were cut back, 2 bases at V and 5 bases at J, with 9 bases in the middle. The CDR3 is CASSLTGRTEAFF. The CDR3 nucleotides read TGTGCCAGCAGTTTAACAGGGCGGACTGAAGCTTTCTTT.

The chain links TRBV10-1 to TRBJ2-3; TRBD1 agrees at 10 bases. J lost 6 bases, V lost 6 bases, and 3 bases had no gene match. CDR1 is WNHNN and CDR2 is SYGVQD in the germline V gene (reference sequence). The CDR3 loop spans 13 amino acids. CDR3 DNA sequence: TGCGCCAGCAGAGGGACAGGGGCCGATACGCAGTATTTT. Translation: CASRGTGADTQYF.

V and J are TRBV2 and TRBJ1-1, with D possibly matching TRBD1 (6 bases). The CDR3 has 15 amino acids. From germline, CDR1 is SNHLY and CDR2 FYNNEI. V dropped 6 bases and J dropped 0 bases, with 14 bases sitting between them. The CDR3 sequence: CASSGQRWVNTEAFF. The CDR3 region has the DNA TGTGCCAGCAGCGGACAGCGCTGGGTGAACACTGAAGCTTTCTTT.

Only a few counts were recorded for this clone. The chain's CDR3 is CASSGTGVITDTQYF. DNA of the CDR3: TGTGCCAGCAGCGGGACAGGAGTTATCACAGATACGCAGTATTTT. The chain recombines TRBV2 with TRBJ2-3, with 8 nucleotides matching TRBD1. CDR1 is SNHLY, CDR2 FYNNEI, per germline. This CDR3 region has 15 residues. J was trimmed by 2 bases and V by 6 bases; bases with no gene match: 7.

In DNA form, the CDR3 reads TGCGCCAGCAGCCAGGCTAACAGGGGAACTGGGGCCAACGTCCTGACTTTC. This sequence encodes CASSQANRGTGANVLTF. The V call is TRBV4-1, the J call TRBJ2-6; 7 bases agree with TRBD1. Germline lookup yields CDR1 MGHRA and CDR2 YSYEKL. Trimming at V came to 3 bases and at J to 2 bases, leaving 7 bases not matched to a gene. The CDR3 consists of 17 residues.

The chain has TRBV6-5 and TRBJ2-4, with a weak D call TRBD2 (6 bases). V lost 0 bases, J lost 1 base, and 7 bases lay in between. The CDR3 is made up of 15 amino acids. From germline, CDR1 is MNHEY and CDR2 SVGAGI. CDR3 protein: CASSYSRGAKNIQYF. For the CDR3, the DNA is TGTGCCAGCAGTTACTCCCGGGGGGCCAAAAACATTCAGTACTTC.

This sequence joins TRBV27 and TRBJ2-4; tentatively, D is TRBD2 (6 bases). The CDR3 contains 15 residues. CDR1 MNHEY and CDR2 SMNVEV come from the germline V gene (reference sequence). Between the trimmed V and J ends, which lost 4 bases and 0 bases, there was a span of 10 bases. The CDR3 coding sequence is TGTGCCAGCAGTTCGGGACTTTTAGCCAAAAACATTCAGTACTTC. Amino acid sequence: CASSSGLLAKNIQYF.

In this sample, this clone turned up once. The rearrangement joins TRBV7-9 to TRBJ2-7; 8 bases line up with TRBD1. Germline V gene lookup returns CDR1 SEHNR and CDR2 FQNEAQ (reference sequence). V shed 5 bases, J shed 5 bases, and the junction held 11 bases outside the gene matches. The CDR3 loop spans 15 amino acids. CDR3 region: CASSPPGTGLDEQYF. The DNA of the CDR3 is TGTGCCAGCAGCCCTCCCGGGACAGGCTTAGACGAGCAGTACTTC.

CDR3 bases: TGTGCCAGCAGTGCTCTACCCCCAGGGGCGAGAAACGAGCAGTACTTC. This translates into CASSALPPGARNEQYF. This sequence joins TRBV25-1 and TRBJ2-5; a possible D gene is TRBD1 (6 bases). Gene TRBJ2-7 matches the end of the DNA better, so the J call may be wrong. Germline assignment: CDR1 MGHDK and CDR2 SYGVNS. The CDR3 runs 16 residues.

The chain links TRBV9 to TRBJ1-5; D is unclear. V shed 6 bases and J shed 0 bases, with 19 bases lying between them. CDR1 and CDR2 (germline): SGDLS, YYNGEE. CDR3 length: 17 amino acids. CDR3: CASNDIDKRCSNQPQHF. The CDR3 bases are TGTGCCAGCAACGATATCGACAAAAGGTGTAGCAATCAGCCCCAGCATTTT.

The V gene is TRBV2, the J gene TRBJ2-7; D possibly corresponds to TRBD2 (7 bases). Germline CDR1 reads SNHLY; CDR2 reads FYNNEI. Trimming pared 5 bases from V and 7 bases from J, leaving 18 bases between. The CDR3 loop spans 14 amino acids. The CDR3, as DNA: TGTGCCAGCAGTCCCGGGGGGCCGGTTGGGGAGCAGTACTTC. Residues: CASSPGGPVGEQYF.

This chain connects TRBV27 to TRBJ2-5, with 7 nucleotides matching TRBD2. CDR1 and CDR2 (germline): MNHEY, SMNVEV (reference sequence). V shed 6 bases and J 7 bases; nucleotides not matched to a gene: 11. The CDR3 loop spans 14 amino acids. The CDR3 DNA follows: TGTGCCAGCAGCACAAGCGGGATGGGTCCGACCCAGTACTTC. Residues: CASSTSGMGPTQYF.

The chain has TRBV5-1 and TRBJ1-1, with TRBD1 matching 11 bases. This CDR3 has 15 residues. V trimming: 4 bases; J trimming: 1 base; junction bases outside the gene matches: 3. CDR1 is SGHRS and CDR2 is YFSETQ in the germline V gene. The CDR3: CASSEGTGGNTEAFF. The CDR3 coding sequence is TGCGCCAGCAGCGAAGGGACAGGGGGGAACACTGAAGCTTTCTTT.

This clone was seen a single time. This chain uses TRBV5-1 with TRBJ2-5; 12 nucleotides match TRBD2. CDR1 is SGHRS and CDR2 is YFSETQ in the germline V gene. The CDR3 has 15 residues. The V segment lost 0 bases and the J segment 3 bases; nucleotides outside the gene matches: 0. The CDR3 loop reads CASSLGLAGEETQYF. CDR3 nucleotides: TGCGCCAGCAGCTTGGGACTAGCGGGAGAAGAGACCCAGTACTTC. The full variable domain, in which reference TRBV5-1 and TRBJ2-5 provide the parts outside the CDR3, is KAGVTQTPRYLIKTRGQQVTLSCSPISGHRSVSWYQQTPGQGLQFLFEYFSETQRNKGNFPGRFSGRQFSNSRSEMNVSTLELGDSALYLCASSLGLAGEETQYFGPGTRLLVL.